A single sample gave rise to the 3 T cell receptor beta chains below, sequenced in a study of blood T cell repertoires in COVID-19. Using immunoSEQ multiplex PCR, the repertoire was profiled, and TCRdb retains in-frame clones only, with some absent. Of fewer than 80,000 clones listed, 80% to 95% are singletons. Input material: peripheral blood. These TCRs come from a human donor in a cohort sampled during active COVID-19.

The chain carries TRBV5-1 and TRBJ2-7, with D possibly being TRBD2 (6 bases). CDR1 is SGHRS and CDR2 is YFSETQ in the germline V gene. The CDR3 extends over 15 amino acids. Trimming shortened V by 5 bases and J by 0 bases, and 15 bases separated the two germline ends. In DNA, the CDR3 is TGCGCCAGCAGATATGTTAGCGGAAGCTCCTACGAGCAGTACTTC. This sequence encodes CASRYVSGSSYEQYF. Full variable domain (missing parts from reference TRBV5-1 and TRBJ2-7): KAGVTQTPRYLIKTRGQQVTLSCSPISGHRSVSWYQQTPGQGLQFLFEYFSETQRNKGNFPGRFSGRQFSNSRSEMNVSTLELGDSALYLCASRYVSGSSYEQYFGPGTRLTVT.

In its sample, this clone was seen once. The CDR3 nucleotides read TGTGCCAGCAGCTTAGGATCCGGGACTCTTGATCATGACTACACCTTC. Encoded protein: CASSLGSGTLDHDYTF. This rearrangement joins TRBV7-3 to TRBJ1-2; TRBD1 is a possible D gene (5 bases). V lost 2 bases and J 10 bases, leaving 23 bases between the germline ends. The CDR3 is 16 amino acids. In germline, CDR1 is SGHTA, CDR2 FQGTGA. The full variable domain, rest sourced from reference TRBV7-3 and TRBJ1-2, is GAGVSQTPSNKVTEKGKYVELRCDPISGHTALYWYRQSLGQGPEFLIYFQGTGAADDSGLPNDRFFAVRPEGSVSTLKIQRTERGDSAVYLCASSLGSGTLDHDYTFGSGTRLTVV.

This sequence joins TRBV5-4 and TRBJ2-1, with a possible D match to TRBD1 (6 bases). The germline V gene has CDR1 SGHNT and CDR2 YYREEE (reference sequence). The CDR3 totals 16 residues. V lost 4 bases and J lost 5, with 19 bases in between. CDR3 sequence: CASSPMSGRGNNEQFF. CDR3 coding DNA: TGTGCCAGCAGCCCCATGTCGGGCAGGGGAAACAATGAGCAGTTCTTC.